This T cell receptor beta chain originates from a study of blood T cell repertoires in COVID-19. Study in general: Researchers got acute and convalescent COVID-19 samples from the United States, Italy and Spain. Sources were T cells, B-cell-depleted T cells, or PBMCs; the material itself was cDNA or gDNA.

V dropped 6 bases and J dropped 3 bases, with 11 bases sitting between them. Looked up from germline, CDR1 is WNHNN and CDR2 is SYGVQD (reference sequence). The CDR3 sequence is 13 residues long. This clone is a singleton in its sample. In Seattle, patients joined the study during active infection and were tracked longitudinally. Per the study methods: For nucleated cells, counts were estimated from reference gene primer amplification. Here immunoSEQ multiplex PCR was the method, and the copy in TCRdb shows in-frame clones only, minus some. V and J calls and clone size are those listed in that table; D and trimming were worked out from the DNA. The sample carries some 94,000 clones, around 88% recorded once.

The rearrangement links TRBV10-1 to TRBJ2-5; D perhaps matches TRBD1 (7 bases). The clonotype was recovered from a woman between 55 and 75 years old with COVID-19, enrolled during active disease. The source material was peripheral blood. The CDR3 DNA follows: TGCGCCAGCAGCCAGGGGGGAAAAGAGACCCAGTACTTC. Protein sequence: CASSQGGKETQYF.